This T cell receptor (beta chain) derives from a study of T cell responses to AZD1222 COVID-19 vaccine. General observations from the study: All repertoire sampling was performed exclusively after the peak T cell response.

Assay used: immunoSEQ multiplex PCR; TCRdb lists only in-frame clones, some missing. The profile shows around 140,000 clones, 91% of them singletons. A remark on this clone: Its target is unknown.

The receptor's source is an adult who received the AZD1222 COVID-19 vaccine. The sequenced sample was peripheral blood, obtained 28 days after the second AZD1222 dose.

As DNA, the CDR3 is TGTGCCAGCAGCTTAGTAGGGGACGGTGTTGAGACCCAGTACTTC. Protein product: CASSLVGDGVETQYF. The rearrangement uses TRBV11-3 and TRBJ2-5, with D perhaps being TRBD1 or TRBD2 (5 bases each). Between the trimmed V and J ends, which lost 1 base and 5 bases, there was a span of 14 bases. Germline CDR1 reads SGHNT; CDR2 reads YENEEA. This CDR3 has 15 residues.